The present entry profiles one T cell receptor beta chain with its context. Germline values: CDR1 MDHEN, CDR2 SYDVKM. The CDR3 is 15 amino acids. V lost 5 bases, J lost 4 bases, and 8 bases stayed unmatched. The sample originates from a study of blood T cell repertoires in COVID-19. About the research overall: The United States, Italy and Spain provided the acute and convalescent COVID-19 samples. Sample material is recorded as cDNA or gDNA derived from T cells, B-cell-depleted T cells, or PBMCs.

As handled by the study authors: Estimation of nucleated cell counts relied on the amplification of reference gene primers. The method was immunoSEQ multiplex PCR; TCRdb's version includes in-frame clones alone and lacks a portion of them. D and trimming were read from the DNA, whereas the V and J calls and clone size are those reported in that table. The sample contains 130,000 or so clones, about 80% of which appear only once. This chain joins TRBV28 and TRBJ1-5, with TRBD1 identical over 7 bases. The source of this sequence is a human donor in a cohort sampled during active COVID-19. The sample consisted of peripheral blood. The CDR3 DNA reads as TGTGCCAGCAGTCTCCGAGGGGGCTCGAATCAGCCCCAGCATTTT. It specifies CASSLRGGSNQPQHF.